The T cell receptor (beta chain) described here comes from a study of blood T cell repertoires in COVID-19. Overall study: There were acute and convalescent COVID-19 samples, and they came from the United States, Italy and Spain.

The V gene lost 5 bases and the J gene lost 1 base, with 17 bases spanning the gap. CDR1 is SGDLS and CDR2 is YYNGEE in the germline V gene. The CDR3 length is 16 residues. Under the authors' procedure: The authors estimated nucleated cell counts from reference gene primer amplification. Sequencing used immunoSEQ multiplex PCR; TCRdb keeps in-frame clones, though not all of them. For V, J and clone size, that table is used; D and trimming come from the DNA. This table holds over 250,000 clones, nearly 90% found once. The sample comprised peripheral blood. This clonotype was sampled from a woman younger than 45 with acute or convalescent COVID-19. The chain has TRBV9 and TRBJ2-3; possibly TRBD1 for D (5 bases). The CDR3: CASRPSAGIGTDTQYF. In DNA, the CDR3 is TGTGCCAGCAGGCCATCAGCAGGGATCGGCACAGATACGCAGTATTTT.